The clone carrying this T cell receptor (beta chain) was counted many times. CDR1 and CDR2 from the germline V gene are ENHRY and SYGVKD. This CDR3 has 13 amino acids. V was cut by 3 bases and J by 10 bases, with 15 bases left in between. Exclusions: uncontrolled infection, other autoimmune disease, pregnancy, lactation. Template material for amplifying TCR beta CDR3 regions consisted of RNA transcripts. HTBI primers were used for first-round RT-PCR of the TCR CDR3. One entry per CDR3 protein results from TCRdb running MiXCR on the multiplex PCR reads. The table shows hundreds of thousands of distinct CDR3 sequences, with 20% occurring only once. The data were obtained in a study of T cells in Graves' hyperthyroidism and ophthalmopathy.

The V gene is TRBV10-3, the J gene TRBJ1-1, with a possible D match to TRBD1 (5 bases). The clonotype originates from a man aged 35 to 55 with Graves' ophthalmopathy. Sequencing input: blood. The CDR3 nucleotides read TGTGCCATCAGTGACCCTCGGGGACTGGGAGCTTTCTTT. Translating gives CAISDPRGLGAFF.